This TCR beta chain was captured by sequencing in a study of cytomegalovirus exposure and HLA in healthy donors. The study's findings and limits: There were a few CMV-associated chains whose specificity for CMV antigens was confirmed in vitro.

PCR involved 60 Vbeta and 13 Jbeta primers. TCRdb's copy holds only in-frame clones and misses some; the assay was immunoSEQ multiplex PCR. Here the sample spans roughly 97,000 clones, roughly a tenth being singletons. J lost 4 bases, V lost 2 bases, and 1 base had no gene match. Per germline, CDR1 KGHSH and CDR2 LQKENI. The CDR3 length is 16 residues. The donors were healthy bone marrow donors. This clone was seen a handful of times. Its antigen is undetermined. Material for sequencing was PBMCs. V usage is TRBV18 and J usage is TRBJ2-2, with 13 bases that match TRBD2. The clonotype originates from a man aged 50 to 59 in good health and CMV-seropositive. CDR3 nucleotide sequence: TGTGCCAGCTCACCAGGACTAGCGGGAGCCACCGGGGAGCTGTTTTTT. Translating it yields CASSPGLAGATGELFF.